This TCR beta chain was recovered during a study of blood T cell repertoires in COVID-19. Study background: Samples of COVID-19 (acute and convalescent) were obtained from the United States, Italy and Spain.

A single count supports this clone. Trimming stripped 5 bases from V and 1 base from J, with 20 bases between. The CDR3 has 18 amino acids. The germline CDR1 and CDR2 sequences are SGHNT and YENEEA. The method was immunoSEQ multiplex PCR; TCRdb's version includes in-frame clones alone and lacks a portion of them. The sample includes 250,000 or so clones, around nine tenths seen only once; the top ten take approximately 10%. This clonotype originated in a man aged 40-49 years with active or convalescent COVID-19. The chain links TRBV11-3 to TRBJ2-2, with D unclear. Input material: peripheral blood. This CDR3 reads CASSPLIPGPLNTGELFF. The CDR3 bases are TGTGCCAGCAGCCCCTTAATTCCTGGCCCTTTGAACACCGGGGAGCTGTTTTTT.